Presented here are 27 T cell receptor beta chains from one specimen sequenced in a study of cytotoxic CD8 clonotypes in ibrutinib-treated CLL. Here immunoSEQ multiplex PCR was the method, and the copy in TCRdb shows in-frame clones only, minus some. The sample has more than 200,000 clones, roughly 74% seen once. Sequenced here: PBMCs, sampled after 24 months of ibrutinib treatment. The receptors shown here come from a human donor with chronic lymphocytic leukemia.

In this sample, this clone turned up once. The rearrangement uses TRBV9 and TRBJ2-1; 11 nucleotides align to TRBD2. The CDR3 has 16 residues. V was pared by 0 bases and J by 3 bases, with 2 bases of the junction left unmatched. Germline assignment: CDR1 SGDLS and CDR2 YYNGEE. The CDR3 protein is CASSVGLAGIYNEQFF. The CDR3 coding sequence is TGTGCCAGCAGCGTAGGACTAGCGGGGATCTACAATGAGCAGTTCTTC. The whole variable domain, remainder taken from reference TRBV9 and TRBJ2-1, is DSGVTQTPKHLITATGQRVTLRCSPRSGDLSVYWYQQSLDQGLQFLIQYYNGEERAKGNILERFSAQQFPDLHSELNLSSLELGDSALYFCASSVGLAGIYNEQFFGPGTRLTVL.

The CDR3: CASSLVQEMQYF. CDR3 nucleotides: TGCGCCAGCAGCTTGGTCCAAGAAATGCAGTATTTT. The chain carries TRBV5-1 and TRBJ2-3, with unresolved D. Germline-derived CDR1 and CDR2 are SGHRS and YFSETQ. V dropped 0 bases and J dropped 11 bases, with 10 bases sitting between them. There are 12 residues in the CDR3.

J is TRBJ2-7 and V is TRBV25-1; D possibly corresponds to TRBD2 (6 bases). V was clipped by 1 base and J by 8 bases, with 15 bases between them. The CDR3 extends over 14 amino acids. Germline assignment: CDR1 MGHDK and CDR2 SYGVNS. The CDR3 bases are TGTGCCAGCAGTGAATTGGGCACGGGGACTCAGCAGTACTTC. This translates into CASSELGTGTQQYF.

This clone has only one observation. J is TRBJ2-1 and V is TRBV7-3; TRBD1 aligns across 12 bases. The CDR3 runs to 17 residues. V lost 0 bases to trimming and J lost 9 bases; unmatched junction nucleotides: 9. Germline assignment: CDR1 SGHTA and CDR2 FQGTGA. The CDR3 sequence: CASSLTIGTGGESEQFF. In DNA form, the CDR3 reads TGTGCCAGCAGCTTAACTATAGGGACAGGGGGCGAGAGTGAGCAGTTCTTC.

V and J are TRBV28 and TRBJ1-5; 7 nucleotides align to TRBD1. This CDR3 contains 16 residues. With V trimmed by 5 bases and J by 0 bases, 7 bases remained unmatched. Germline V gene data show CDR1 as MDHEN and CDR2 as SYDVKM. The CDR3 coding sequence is TGTGCCAGCAGTCTCACAGGGGTCCTTAGCAATCAGCCCCAGCATTTT. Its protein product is CASSLTGVLSNQPQHF.

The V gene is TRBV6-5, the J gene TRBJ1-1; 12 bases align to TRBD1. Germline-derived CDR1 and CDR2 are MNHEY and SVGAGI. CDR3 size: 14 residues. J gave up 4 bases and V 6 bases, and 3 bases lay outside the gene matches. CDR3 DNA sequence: TGTGCCAGCAGGAAGGGACAGGGGGCCACTGAAGCTTTCTTT. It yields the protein CASRKGQGATEAFF.

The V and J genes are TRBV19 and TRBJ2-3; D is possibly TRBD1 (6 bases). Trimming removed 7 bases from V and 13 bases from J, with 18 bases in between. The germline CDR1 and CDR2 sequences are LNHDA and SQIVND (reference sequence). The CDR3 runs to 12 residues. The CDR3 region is CASKQGGVDEYF. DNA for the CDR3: TGTGCCAGTAAACAGGGTGGGGTTGACGAGTATTTT.

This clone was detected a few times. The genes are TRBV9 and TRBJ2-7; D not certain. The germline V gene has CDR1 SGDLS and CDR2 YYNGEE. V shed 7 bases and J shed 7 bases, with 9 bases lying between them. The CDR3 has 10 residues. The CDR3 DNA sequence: TGTGCCAGCGGCGACGGGGAGCAGTACTTC. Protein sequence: CASGDGEQYF.

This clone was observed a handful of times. The CDR3 DNA is TGCAGCGCCAAACTGCCTGACAATCAGCCCCAGCATTTT. Its protein is CSAKLPDNQPQHF. The chain employs TRBV29-1 and TRBJ1-5; D unresolved. This CDR3 has 13 amino acids. Germline V gene lookup returns CDR1 SQVTM and CDR2 ANQGSEA. V lost 7 bases, J lost 3 bases, and 13 bases lay in between.

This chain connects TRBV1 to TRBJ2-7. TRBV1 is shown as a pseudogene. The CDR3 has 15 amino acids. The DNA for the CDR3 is TGCACCAGCAGTCAGGTCTTGGGGAACTCCTACGAGCAGTACTTC. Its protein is CTSSQVLGNSYEQYF.

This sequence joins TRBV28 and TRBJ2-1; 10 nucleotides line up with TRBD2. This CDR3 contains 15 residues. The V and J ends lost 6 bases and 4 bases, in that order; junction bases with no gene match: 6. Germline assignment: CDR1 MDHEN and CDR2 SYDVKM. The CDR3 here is CASRPSSGSYNEQFF. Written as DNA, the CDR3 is TGTGCCAGCAGACCCTCTAGCGGGAGTTACAATGAGCAGTTCTTC.

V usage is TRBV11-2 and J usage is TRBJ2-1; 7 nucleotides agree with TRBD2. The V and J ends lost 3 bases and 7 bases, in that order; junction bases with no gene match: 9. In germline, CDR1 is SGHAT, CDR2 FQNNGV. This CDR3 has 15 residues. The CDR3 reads CASSLRVAGVNEQFF. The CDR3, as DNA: TGTGCCAGCAGCTTGAGGGTAGCGGGCGTGAATGAGCAGTTCTTC. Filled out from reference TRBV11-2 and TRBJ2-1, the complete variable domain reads EAGVAQSPRYKIIEKRQSVAFWCNPISGHATLYWYQQILGQGPKLLIQFQNNGVVDDSQLPKDRFSAERLKGVDSTLKIQPAKLEDSAVYLCASSLRVAGVNEQFFGPGTRLTVL.

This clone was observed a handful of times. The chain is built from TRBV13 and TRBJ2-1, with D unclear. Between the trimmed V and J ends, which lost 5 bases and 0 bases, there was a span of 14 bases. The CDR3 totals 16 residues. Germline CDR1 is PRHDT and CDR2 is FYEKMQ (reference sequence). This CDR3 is CASSLTPVSSYNEQFF. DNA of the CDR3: TGTGCCAGCAGCCTTACCCCGGTGAGCTCCTACAATGAGCAGTTCTTC.

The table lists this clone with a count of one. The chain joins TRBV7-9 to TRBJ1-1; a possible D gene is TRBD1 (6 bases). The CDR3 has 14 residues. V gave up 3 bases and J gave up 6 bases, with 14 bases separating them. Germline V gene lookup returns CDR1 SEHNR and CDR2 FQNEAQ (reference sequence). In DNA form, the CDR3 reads TGTGCCAGCAGCTTCAGGACAGACCGGGCTGAAGCTTTCTTT. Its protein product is CASSFRTDRAEAFF.

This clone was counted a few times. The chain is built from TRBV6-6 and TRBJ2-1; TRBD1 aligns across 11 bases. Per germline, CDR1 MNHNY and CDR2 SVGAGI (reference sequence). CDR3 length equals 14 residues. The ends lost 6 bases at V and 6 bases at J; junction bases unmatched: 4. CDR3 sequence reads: CASRRTGGVNEQFF. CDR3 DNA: TGTGCCAGCAGGCGGACAGGGGGCGTCAATGAGCAGTTCTTC.

The CDR3 DNA sequence: TGTGCCAGCAGCGTAGGACCGGAGCCTTCGGGGCCCCAGCATTTT. This encodes CASSVGPEPSGPQHF. J is TRBJ1-5 and V is TRBV9; D gene unclear. This CDR3 region has 15 residues. Germline V gene data show CDR1 as SGDLS and CDR2 as YYNGEE. Between the trimmed V and J ends, which lost 0 bases and 9 bases, there was a span of 16 bases.

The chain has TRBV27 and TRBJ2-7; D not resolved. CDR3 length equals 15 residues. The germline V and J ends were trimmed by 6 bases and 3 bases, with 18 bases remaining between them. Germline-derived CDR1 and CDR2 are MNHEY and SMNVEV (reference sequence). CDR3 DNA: TGTGCCAGCAGACATTCAAGGGTTTCCCTCTACGAGCAGTACTTC. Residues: CASRHSRVSLYEQYF.

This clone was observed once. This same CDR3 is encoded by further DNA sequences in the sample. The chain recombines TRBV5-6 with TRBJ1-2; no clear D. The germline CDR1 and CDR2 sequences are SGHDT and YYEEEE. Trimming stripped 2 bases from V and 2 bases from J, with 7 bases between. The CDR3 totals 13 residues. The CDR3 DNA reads TGTGCCAGCAGCTTAGGCAGAAACTATGGCTACACCTTC. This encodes CASSLGRNYGYTF.

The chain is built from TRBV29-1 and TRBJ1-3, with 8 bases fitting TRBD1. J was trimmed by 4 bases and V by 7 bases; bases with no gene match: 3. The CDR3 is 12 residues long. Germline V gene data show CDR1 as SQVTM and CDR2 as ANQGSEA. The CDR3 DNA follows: TGCAGCGGCAGGACAGGGGGAAACACCATATATTTT. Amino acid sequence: CSGRTGGNTIYF.

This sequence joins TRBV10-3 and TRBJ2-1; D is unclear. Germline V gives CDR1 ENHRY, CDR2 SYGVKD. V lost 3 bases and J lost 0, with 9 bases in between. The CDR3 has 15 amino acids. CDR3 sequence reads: CAISEDFSSYNEQFF. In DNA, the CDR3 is TGTGCCATCAGTGAAGACTTTAGCTCCTACAATGAGCAGTTCTTC.

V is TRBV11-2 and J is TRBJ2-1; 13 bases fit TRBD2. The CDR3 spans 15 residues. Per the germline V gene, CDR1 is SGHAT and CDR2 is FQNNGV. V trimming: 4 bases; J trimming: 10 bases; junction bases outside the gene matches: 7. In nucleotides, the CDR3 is TGTGCCAGCAGCTCAACTAGCGGGAGGGCCGGGGAGCAGTTCTTC. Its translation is CASSSTSGRAGEQFF.

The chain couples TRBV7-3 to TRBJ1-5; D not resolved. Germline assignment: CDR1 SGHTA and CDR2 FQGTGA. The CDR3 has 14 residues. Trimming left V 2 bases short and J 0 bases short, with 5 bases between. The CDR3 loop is CASSLQGSNQPQHF. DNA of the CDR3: TGTGCCAGCAGCTTACAAGGTAGCAATCAGCCCCAGCATTTT.

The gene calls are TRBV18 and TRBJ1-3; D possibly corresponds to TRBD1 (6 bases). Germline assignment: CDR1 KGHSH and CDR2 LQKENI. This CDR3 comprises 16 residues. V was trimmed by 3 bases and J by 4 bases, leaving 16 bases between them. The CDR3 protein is CASSPTTGLSGNTIYF. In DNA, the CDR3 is TGTGCCAGCTCACCCACGACAGGACTCTCCGGAAACACCATATATTTT.

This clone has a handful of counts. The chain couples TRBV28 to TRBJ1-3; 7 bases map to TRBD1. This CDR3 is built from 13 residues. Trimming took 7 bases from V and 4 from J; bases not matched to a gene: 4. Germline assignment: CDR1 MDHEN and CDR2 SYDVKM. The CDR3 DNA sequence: TGTGCCAGCACCTCGACAGGGGGAAACACCATATATTTT. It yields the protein CASTSTGGNTIYF.

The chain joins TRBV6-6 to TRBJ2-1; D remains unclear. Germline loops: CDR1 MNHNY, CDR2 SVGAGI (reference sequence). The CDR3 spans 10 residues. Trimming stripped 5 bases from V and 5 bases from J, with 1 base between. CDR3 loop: CASSHNEQFF. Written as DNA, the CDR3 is TGTGCCAGCAGTCACAATGAGCAGTTCTTC.

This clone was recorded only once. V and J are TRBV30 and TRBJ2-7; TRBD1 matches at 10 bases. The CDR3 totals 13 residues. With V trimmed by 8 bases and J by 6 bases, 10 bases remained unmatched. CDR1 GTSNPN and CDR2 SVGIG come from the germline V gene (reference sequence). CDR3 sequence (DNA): TGTGCCCGATCCGGGACAGGGGATCTCGAGCAGTACTTC. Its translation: CARSGTGDLEQYF.

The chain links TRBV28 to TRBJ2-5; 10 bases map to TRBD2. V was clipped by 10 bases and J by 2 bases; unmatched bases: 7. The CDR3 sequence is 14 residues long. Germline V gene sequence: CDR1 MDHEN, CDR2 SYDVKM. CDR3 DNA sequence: TGTGCCACCAGGACTAGCGGCAGACAAGAGACCCAGTACTTC. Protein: CATRTSGRQETQYF. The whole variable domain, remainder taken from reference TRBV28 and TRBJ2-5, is DVKVTQSSRYLVKRTGEKVFLECVQDMDHENMFWYRQDPGLGLRLIYFSYDVKMKEKGDIPEGYSVSREKKERFSLILESASTNQTSMYLCATRTSGRQETQYFGPGTRLLVL.